These T cell receptor beta chains were read from a single sample in a study of blood T cell repertoires in COVID-19. Profiled with immunoSEQ multiplex PCR; TCRdb holds only in-frame clones, not every one. The data contain 350,000 to 450,000 clones, 85% of them seen just once; the ten biggest clones take up roughly 3.6%. Sequencing was done on a sample of peripheral blood. The receptors stem from a woman between 18 and 29 years old with acute or convalescent COVID-19. The CDR3 runs from the conserved cysteine through the conserved F or W. The D gene is left open where the match is weak. Rows may omit the clone size; those that give it use once, few, many or a size class.

j_call | clone_size | v_call | d_call | cdr3_nt | cdr3_aa
TRBJ1-2 | . | TRBV6-5 | TRBD1 | TGTGCCAGCACCAGGGGGGCAGGGGCTAACTATGGCTACACCTTC | CASTRGAGANYGYTF
TRBJ1-2 | once | TRBV7-9 | . | TGTGCCAGCAGCCCTAGACTGGAAATTAACTATGGCTACACCTTC | CASSPRLEINYGYTF
TRBJ2-7 | . | TRBV2 | . | TGTGCCAGCAGTCAACTAGCTTCTGGTAGCGAGCAGTACTTC | CASSQLASGSEQYF
TRBJ1-5 | . | TRBV19 | . | TGTGCCAGTAGTGAGTTGCAGGTTAGCAATCAGCCCCAGCATTTT | CASSELQVSNQPQHF
TRBJ2-3 | . | TRBV24-1 | TRBD2 | TGTGCCACCAGTGATTTTGGCGGGGGTTGGGATACGCAGTATTTT | CATSDFGGGWDTQYF
TRBJ2-5 | . | TRBV6-5 | TRBD1 | TGTGCCAGCAGCCGGGACAGGGGAGCGGAGACCCAGTACTTC | CASSRDRGAETQYF
TRBJ1-2 | . | TRBV5-5 | . | TGTGCCAGCAGCTTCGACGGAGCCCTCTATGGCTACACCTTC | CASSFDGALYGYTF
TRBJ1-3 | . | TRBV15 | . | TGTGCCACAGGGCAGGGGACACACTCTGGAAACACCATATATTTT | CATGQGTHSGNTIYF
TRBJ2-7 | . | TRBV6-6 | TRBD1 | TGTGCCAGCAGTTTTAGACAGGGGGGAACCTACGAGCAGTACTTC | CASSFRQGGTYEQYF
TRBJ1-5 | . | TRBV28 | . | TGTGCCAGCAGTTTATTGTTGGACTTGTTATCGATAGGCAATCAGCCCCAGCATTTT | CASSLLLDLLSIGNQPQHF
TRBJ1-1 | . | TRBV6-1 | TRBD1 | TGTGCCAGCAGTGAAGTCCGGACAGGCGAAGCTTTCTTT | CASSEVRTGEAFF
TRBJ1-1 | . | TRBV6-5 | . | TGTGCCAGCAGGGGCCGACCGAACACTGAAGCTTTCTTT | CASRGRPNTEAFF
TRBJ2-2 | . | TRBV4-2 | TRBD2 | TGTGCCAGCAGCCCGGGACTAAACACCGGGGAGCTGTTTTTT | CASSPGLNTGELFF